This T cell receptor (beta chain) was identified during a study of shared clonotypes between healthy human individuals. At the level of the study: Researchers assigned three CD4 naive, three CD4 memory, two CD8 naive and one CD8 memory plate to each donor.

With regard to this clone: The antigen is not known. Other DNA sequences in this sample translate to the same CDR3.

Study observations and caveats: Sampling covered nothing but blood. Tissue TCR repertoires likely differ from those found in blood.

Original analysis: ImmunoSEQ output lacked quality scores and full-length reads, limiting matched filtering. Profiling relied on immunoSEQ multiplex PCR, and the TCRdb table lists in-frame clones only, not all of them. The V and J calls and clone size are taken from that table; D and trimming were inferred from the DNA. The sample includes under 850,000 clones, almost 95% of them seen just once. CD45RO-negative CD8 cells positively selected for CCR7 made up the naive population, which excluded terminally differentiated effector memory CD45RA+ cells. Sequencing input: naive CD8+ T cells sorted from blood. The sequence came from a young man in good health.

The chain's CDR3 is CASSQDRGTGELFF. Written as DNA, the CDR3 is TGCGCCAGCAGCCAAGATAGGGGAACCGGGGAGCTGTTTTTT. This rearrangement joins TRBV4-3 to TRBJ2-2; D is perhaps TRBD1 (5 bases). Germline V lookup: CDR1 LGHNA, CDR2 YSLEER. Trimming pared 0 bases from V and 5 bases from J, leaving 7 bases between. The CDR3 covers 14 residues.